This passage covers 24 T cell receptor beta chains from one sample sequenced in a study of T cells after yellow fever vaccination. Using its own MiXCR run on the 5' RACE reads, TCRdb lists one record per CDR3 protein. Seen here are 110,000 to 150,000 distinct CDR3 sequences, 6.6% observed once, and the top ten hold about 0.6%. Source: CD4+ T cells sorted from PBMCs, taken 10 days after the yellow fever booster vaccination. These TCRs come from a man in his thirties or forties who received the YFV17D yellow fever vaccine.

This clonotype was found many times. The V call is TRBV27, the J call TRBJ2-2; D is possibly TRBD1 or TRBD2 (5 bases each). Germline V lookup: CDR1 MNHEY, CDR2 SMNVEV (reference sequence). This CDR3 comprises 16 residues. The germline V and J ends were trimmed by 4 bases and 3 bases, with 15 bases remaining between them. DNA for the CDR3: TGTGCCAGCAGTTCTCGGGGCAACTTAGACACCGGGGAGCTGTTTTTT. Its protein is CASSSRGNLDTGELFF.

This clonotype was recorded many times. J is TRBJ2-1 and V is TRBV6-5, with D hard to call. CDR1 MNHEY and CDR2 SVGAGI come from the germline V gene. Trimming took 6 bases from V and 2 from J, leaving 8 bases between them. This CDR3 is 13 amino acids long. The chain's CDR3 is CASRVGAYNEQFF. The CDR3 DNA reads TGTGCCAGCAGGGTAGGAGCCTACAATGAGCAGTTCTTC.

This clonotype turned up a few times. V gene TRBV18 combines with J gene TRBJ1-1; D remains unclear. This CDR3 spans 14 amino acids. Germline V gene data show CDR1 as KGHSH and CDR2 as LQKENI. Trimming took 2 bases from V and 1 from J, leaving 8 bases between them. The CDR3 DNA reads TGTGCCAGCTCACCAGCCTTGGGGAACACTGAAGCTTTCTTT. Translation gives CASSPALGNTEAFF.

This clonotype was seen many times. CDR3 nucleotides: TGTGCCTGGACAGGGCAAGAGACCCAGTACTTC. Its protein is CAWTGQETQYF. This chain links TRBV30 with TRBJ2-5; D might be TRBD1 (5 bases). This CDR3 contains 11 residues. V shed 4 bases and J shed 2 bases, with 5 bases lying between them. Germline V lookup: CDR1 GTSNPN, CDR2 SVGIG (reference sequence).

This clonotype was seen ten or more times. The V gene is TRBV12-3 or TRBV12-4, the J gene TRBJ2-2; D is perhaps TRBD1 or TRBD2 (6 bases each). This CDR3 contains 15 residues. Trimming removed 4 bases at V and 7 bases at J, with 16 bases between. The CDR3 coding sequence is TGTGCCAGCAGTTACATGGGGGGCGGCGGCGGGGAGCTGTTTTTT. Its translation is CASSYMGGGGGELFF.

The chain joins TRBV5-4 to TRBJ2-2; D is unresolved. The CDR3 loop spans 13 amino acids. The V end lost 2 bases, the J end lost 4 bases, and 6 bases lay between the germline ends. Per germline, CDR1 SGHNT and CDR2 YYREEE (reference sequence). CDR3 protein: CASSFHGTGELFF. The CDR3 coding sequence is TGTGCCAGCAGCTTCCACGGCACCGGGGAGCTGTTTTTT. The whole variable domain, filled in from reference TRBV5-4 and TRBJ2-2, reads ETGVTQSPTHLIKTRGQQVTLRCSSQSGHNTVSWYQQALGQGPQFIFQYYREEENGRGNFPPRFSGLQFPNYSSELNVNALELDDSALYLCASSFHGTGELFFGEGSRLTVL.

This clonotype was detected a few times. This chain connects TRBV28 to TRBJ2-1; perhaps D is TRBD1 or TRBD2 (5 bases each). The germline V gene encodes CDR1 MDHEN and CDR2 SYDVKM. V was cut by 6 bases and J by 7 bases, with 13 bases left in between. This CDR3 region has 13 residues. In nucleotides, the CDR3 is TGTGCCAGCAGCCGGGACCGCGGTAATGAGCAGTTCTTC. It translates to CASSRDRGNEQFF.

This clonotype has at least ten counts. J is TRBJ1-6 and V is TRBV6-1; no clear D gene. CDR3 size: 15 residues. V gave up 5 bases and J gave up 10 bases, with 18 bases separating them. From germline, CDR1 is MNHNS and CDR2 SASEGT. In DNA form, the CDR3 reads TGTGCCAGCAGTAAGGCCGGGATTGAGAGCTCACCCCTCCACTTT. This sequence encodes CASSKAGIESSPLHF.

This clonotype occurred many times. This chain uses TRBV11-3 with TRBJ2-3; D ambiguous. Trimming took off 2 bases at V and 6 bases at J, with 9 bases between the two ends. Germline V gene lookup returns CDR1 SGHNT and CDR2 YENEEA. CDR3 length: 13 residues. The CDR3 spells CASSLNYGDTQYF. CDR3 coding DNA: TGTGCCAGCAGCTTAAACTATGGGGATACGCAGTATTTT.

The table lists this clonotype with many counts. The chain employs TRBV29-1 and TRBJ2-3, with 11 bases lining up with TRBD1. Germline V gene sequence: CDR1 SQVTM, CDR2 ANQGSEA. The CDR3 is 13 residues long. V lost 6 bases, J lost 5 bases, and 4 bases stayed unmatched. The CDR3 reads CSVSGTGGDTQYF. In nucleotides, the CDR3 is TGCAGCGTATCTGGGACAGGGGGAGATACGCAGTATTTT.

This clonotype was picked up many times. The genes are TRBV4-3 and TRBJ2-7; D is perhaps TRBD2 (5 bases). This CDR3 is 15 amino acids long. V gave up 0 bases and J gave up 6 bases, with 15 bases separating them. Germline assignment: CDR1 LGHNA and CDR2 YSLEER. The CDR3 spells CASSQEGRRAVEQYF. DNA for the CDR3: TGCGCCAGCAGCCAAGAAGGGAGACGGGCTGTCGAGCAGTACTTC.

As to this clonotype: A much larger clone lies one base from this, so it may be a read error. J is TRBJ2-1 and V is TRBV20-1; D is perhaps TRBD1 or TRBD2 (5 bases each). Germline CDR1 is DFQATT and CDR2 is SNEGSKA (reference sequence). There are 18 residues in the CDR3. CDR3 sequence: CCAWALATGPNGYNEQFF. The CDR3 DNA follows: TGCTGTGCTTGGGCGCTAGCAACGGGGCCCAATGGGTACAATGAGCAGTTCTTC.

This clonotype was found many times. The chain uses TRBV25-1 and TRBJ2-1; D gene uncertain. Germline V lookup: CDR1 MGHDK, CDR2 SYGVNS. V shed 8 bases and J shed 6 bases, with 20 bases lying between them. The CDR3 covers 15 residues. The CDR3 here is CASGDSWLGANEQFF. The DNA of the CDR3 is TGTGCCAGCGGGGATTCGTGGCTTGGCGCCAATGAGCAGTTCTTC. Full variable domain (missing parts from reference TRBV25-1 and TRBJ2-1): EADIYQTPRYLVIGTGKKITLECSQTMGHDKMYWYQQDPGMELHLIHYSYGVNSTEKGDLSSESTVSRIRTEHFPLTLESARPSHTSQYLCASGDSWLGANEQFFGPGTRLTVL.

Many counts were recorded for this clonotype. The V and J genes are TRBV6-5 and TRBJ1-2, with D possibly TRBD1 on 6 matching bases. V gave up 7 bases and J gave up 5 bases, with 14 bases separating them. CDR1 and CDR2 (germline): MNHEY, SVGAGI. The CDR3 spans 13 residues. CDR3 coding DNA: TGTGCCAGCAACATCCGACAGGATTATGGCTACACCTTC. This gives the protein CASNIRQDYGYTF.

This clonotype occurred many times. The chain links TRBV5-1 to TRBJ2-5; 14 bases agree with TRBD2. The junction had 3 bases not matched to a gene; V was cut back by 3 bases and J by 2 bases. The length of the CDR3 is 16 residues. Germline CDR1 is SGHRS and CDR2 is YFSETQ. The CDR3 DNA sequence: TGCGCCAGCAGCTCGGGACTAGCGGGAGAACAAGAGACCCAGTACTTC. This codes for CASSSGLAGEQETQYF.

In its sample, this clonotype was seen many times. The chain combines TRBV7-2 with TRBJ2-6, with 7 positions matching TRBD1. CDR3 size: 13 residues. CDR1 is SGHTA, CDR2 FQGNSA, per germline. J lost 6 bases, V lost 8 bases, and 4 bases had no gene match. CDR3 in DNA: TGTGCCAGCGCGACAGGGTCGGCCAACGTCCTGACTTTC. It specifies CASATGSANVLTF.

This clonotype was picked up many times. The V and J genes are TRBV29-1 and TRBJ2-1; maybe TRBD2 (6 bases). The CDR3 covers 14 residues. Germline V gene sequence: CDR1 SQVTM, CDR2 ANQGSEA. V shed 5 bases and J shed 3 bases, with 14 bases lying between them. The CDR3 DNA reads as TGCAGCGTTCACGGGGGTCCATACTACAATGAGCAGTTCTTC. Residues: CSVHGGPYYNEQFF.

This clonotype has ten or more counts. The chain is built from TRBV5-1 and TRBJ2-6; D ambiguous. The CDR3 is 14 residues long. V was shortened by 5 bases and J by 0 bases, with 6 bases between the two germline ends. The germline V gene has CDR1 SGHRS and CDR2 YFSETQ. This CDR3 reads CASRIDSGANVLTF. The CDR3 nucleotides are TGCGCCAGCAGGATAGACTCTGGGGCCAACGTCCTGACTTTC. The variable domain in full, completed from reference TRBV5-1 and TRBJ2-6, reads KAGVTQTPRYLIKTRGQQVTLSCSPISGHRSVSWYQQTPGQGLQFLFEYFSETQRNKGNFPGRFSGRQFSNSRSEMNVSTLELGDSALYLCASRIDSGANVLTFGAGSRLTVL.

In this sample, this clonotype turned up many times. CDR3: CASSPSPLVGKWFSQYF. DNA of the CDR3: TGTGCCAGCAGCCCCTCCCCCCTGGTCGGGAAATGGTTCAGCCAGTACTTC. The chain employs TRBV7-9 and TRBJ2-5, with a possible D match to TRBD2 (5 bases). The CDR3 loop spans 17 amino acids. The ends were cut back, 5 bases at V and 10 bases at J, with 29 bases in the middle. Germline V gene data show CDR1 as SEHNR and CDR2 as FQNEAQ (reference sequence).

This clonotype has at least ten counts. The chain recombines TRBV29-1 with TRBJ2-5; D is undetermined. This CDR3 spans 10 amino acids. The V end was cut by 7 bases, the J end by 2 bases, with 5 bases between. Germline CDR1 SQVTM, CDR2 ANQGSEA. CDR3 region: CSGKQETQYF. The DNA for the CDR3 is TGCAGCGGGAAACAAGAGACCCAGTACTTC.

This clonotype appeared a few times. The chain has TRBV5-1 and TRBJ2-3, with TRBD2 matching over 9 bases. Trimming took 0 bases from V and 4 from J; bases not matched to a gene: 6. The germline V gene has CDR1 SGHRS and CDR2 YFSETQ. This CDR3 comprises 16 residues. CDR3 coding DNA: TGCGCCAGCAGCTTGGAAGTAGCGGGAGTGGCAGATACGCAGTATTTT. It translates to CASSLEVAGVADTQYF.

This clonotype was seen only a few times. The CDR3 bases are TGCAGTGCTAGAGCCCCCCAGGGGAATAGTAAGGTGTACACTGAAGCTTTCTTT. It encodes CSARAPQGNSKVYTEAFF. This sequence joins TRBV20-1 and TRBJ1-1, with a weak D call TRBD1 (6 bases). The CDR3 spans 18 residues. V dropped 1 base and J dropped 3 bases, with 24 bases sitting between them. The germline V gene has CDR1 DFQATT and CDR2 SNEGSKA (reference sequence).

This clonotype was observed many times. V usage is TRBV12-3 or TRBV12-4 and J usage is TRBJ2-7; 7 bases match TRBD2. With V trimmed by 4 bases and J by 4 bases, 7 bases remained unmatched. The CDR3 covers 14 residues. CDR3 DNA: TGTGCCAGCAGTTACCGGGACTATGTGTACGAGCAGTACTTC. It codes for CASSYRDYVYEQYF.

The chain combines TRBV29-1 with TRBJ1-5, with a possible D match to TRBD1 (5 bases). V was shortened by 2 bases and J by 6 bases, with 11 bases between the two germline ends. The CDR3 is 13 residues long. Germline values: CDR1 SQVTM, CDR2 ANQGSEA. The CDR3, as DNA: TGCAGCGTTGAAACAGGTTGGGGTCAGCCCCAGCATTTT. It codes for CSVETGWGQPQHF.